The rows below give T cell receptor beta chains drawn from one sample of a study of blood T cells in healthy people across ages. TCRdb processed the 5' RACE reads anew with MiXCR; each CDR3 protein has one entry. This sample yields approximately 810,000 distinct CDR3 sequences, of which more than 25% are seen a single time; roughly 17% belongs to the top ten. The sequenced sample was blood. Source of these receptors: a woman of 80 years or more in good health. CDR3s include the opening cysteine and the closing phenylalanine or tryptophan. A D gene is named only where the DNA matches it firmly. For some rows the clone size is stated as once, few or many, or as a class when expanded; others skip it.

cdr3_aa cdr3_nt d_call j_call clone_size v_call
CASSWVGQGPTGELFF TGTGCCAGCAGCTGGGTTGGACAGGGTCCCACCGGGGAGCTGTTTTTT TRBD1 TRBJ2-2 - TRBV7-9
CAWSVSRRLNTEAFF TGTGCCTGGAGTGTATCCCGACGACTGAACACTGAAGCTTTCTTT - TRBJ1-1 - TRBV30
CASSLRGAGNNEQFF TGTGCCAGCAGCTTAAGAGGGGCAGGGAACAATGAGCAGTTCTTC - TRBJ2-1 many TRBV7-9
CSASGTPPNEQFF TGCAGTGCTTCGGGGACTCCGCCCAATGAGCAGTTCTTC - TRBJ2-1 many TRBV20-1
CASSRSARGDTQYF TGTGCCAGCAGCCGAAGCGCCCGGGGGGATACGCAGTATTTT - TRBJ2-3 many TRBV5-5
CASSSPGIPYEQYF TGTGCCAGCAGTTCGCCAGGGATCCCCTACGAGCAGTACTTC - TRBJ2-7 - TRBV6-2/TRBV6-3
CASSLGGTDSYEQYF TGCGCCAGCAGCTTGGGAGGGACAGACTCCTACGAGCAGTACTTC TRBD1 TRBJ2-7 - TRBV5-1
CASRGDSFTRMRFF TGTGCCAGCCGCGGAGACAGTTTCACCCGGATGAGGTTCTTC - TRBJ2-1 once TRBV6-2/TRBV6-3
CASSQEAFNSPLHF TGCGCCAGCAGCCAAGAGGCCTTTAATTCACCCCTCCACTTT - TRBJ1-6 - TRBV4-3
CASSYSRPNTEAFF TGTGCCAGCAGTTACTCTCGACCTAACACTGAAGCTTTCTTT - TRBJ1-1 few TRBV6-2/TRBV6-3
CSPGGGTYNEQFF TGCAGTCCTGGGGGGGGGACTTACAATGAGCAGTTCTTC TRBD2 TRBJ2-1 many TRBV20-1
CASSRGPRETQYF TGTGCCAGCAGCCGGGGGCCTCGGGAGACCCAGTACTTC - TRBJ2-5 - TRBV6-6
CARIRYQDSPEKLFF TGCGCCAGAATAAGATACCAGGACAGCCCTGAAAAACTGTTTTTT - TRBJ1-4 few TRBV10-1
CSARDATGSHSGNTIYF TGCAGTGCTAGAGATGCGACAGGGTCCCACTCTGGAAACACCATATATTTT TRBD1 TRBJ1-3 - TRBV20-1
CAGSPFYEQYF TGTGCCGGCAGTCCTTTCTACGAGCAGTACTTC - TRBJ2-7 - TRBV12-3/TRBV12-4
CASSSAAGTDAFF TGTGCCAGCAGTTCGGCCGCCGGGACAGACGCTTTCTTT TRBD1 TRBJ1-1 - TRBV7-2
CASRVTGGDNSPLHF TGTGCCAGCAGGGTGACAGGAGGAGATAATTCACCCCTCCACTTT - TRBJ1-6 - TRBV28
CANNLPSNQPQHF TGTGCCAACAATCTTCCCAGCAATCAGCCCCAGCATTTT - TRBJ1-5 - TRBV6-2/TRBV6-3
CASNEGRGGGETQYF TGTGCCAGCAACGAGGGCAGGGGCGGGGGGGAGACCCAGTACTTC TRBD2 TRBJ2-5 few TRBV28
CASSSTGRVGDIQYF TGTGCCAGCAGCTCCACCGGAAGGGTAGGGGACATTCAGTACTTC - TRBJ2-4 many TRBV11-3
CASSLIRSGLSTDTQYF TGTGCCAGCAGCTTAATACGTAGCGGGCTAAGCACAGATACGCAGTATTTT TRBD2 TRBJ2-3 many TRBV7-2
CASSLASGTYNGQFF TGTGCCAGCAGCTTAGCTAGCGGGACCTACAATGGACAGTTCTTC TRBD2 TRBJ2-1 few TRBV7-2
CASSQVGSEQYF TGTGCCAGCAGCCAAGTGGGATCCGAGCAGTACTTC - TRBJ2-7 many TRBV3-1
CASSQVIAGGTGELFF TGTGCCAGCAGTCAAGTGATTGCGGGAGGGACCGGGGAGCTGTTTTTT TRBD2 TRBJ2-2 - TRBV28
CSVEVPGPRYEQYF TGCAGCGTTGAGGTCCCGGGACCAAGATACGAGCAGTACTTC - TRBJ2-7 once TRBV29-1
CASSPSDLTADTQYF TGTGCCAGCAGTCCCTCGGACCTTACGGCAGATACGCAGTATTTT - TRBJ2-3 few TRBV27
CASSPLGCGYTF TGTGCCAGCAGCCCACTGGGCTGTGGCTACACCTTC - TRBJ1-2 - TRBV12-3/TRBV12-4
CASSPSAPNTGELFF TGTGCCAGCAGCCCCTCAGCCCCGAACACCGGGGAGCTGTTTTTT - TRBJ2-2 - TRBV7-2
CASNTRGLTDGYTF TGTGCCAGTAACACCAGGGGACTAACAGATGGCTACACCTTC - TRBJ1-2 few TRBV7-9
CASSFPLSPYGQYF TGTGCCAGCAGCTTCCCGCTCTCCCCCTACGGGCAGTACTTC - TRBJ2-7 - TRBV7-9
CSARLSGLLGGYTF TGCAGTGCTCGACTCTCGGGACTGCTAGGCGGCTACACCTTC - TRBJ1-2 few TRBV20-1
CSAPPAGGPNGELFF TGCAGTGCCCCGCCAGCGGGGGGGCCGAACGGGGAGCTGTTTTTT TRBD2 TRBJ2-2 - TRBV20-1
CSASLQGASYGYTF TGCAGTGCTAGCCTACAGGGGGCGAGTTACGGCTACACCTTC TRBD1 TRBJ1-2 few TRBV20-1
CASSPLLAGFYEQYF TGTGCCAGCAGTCCTCTTCTAGCGGGGTTCTACGAGCAGTACTTC TRBD2 TRBJ2-7 many TRBV6-2/TRBV6-3
CAIRELGDGQPQHF TGTGCCATCAGGGAGTTGGGGGATGGTCAGCCCCAGCATTTT - TRBJ1-5 - TRBV10-3
CASSNPGQGVPVVTDTQYF TGTGCCAGCAGTAACCCGGGACAGGGGGTCCCTGTTGTAACAGATACGCAGTATTTT TRBD1 TRBJ2-3 many TRBV6-5
CASSQDSGTDTQYF TGCGCCAGCAGCCAAGACAGCGGCACAGATACGCAGTATTTT - TRBJ2-3 many TRBV4-3
CSVERDRGDTQYF TGCAGCGTTGAACGTGACCGCGGAGATACGCAGTATTTT - TRBJ2-3 many TRBV29-1
CSATVSGTEERFF TGCAGTGCTACCGTCAGCGGGACTGAAGAGCGGTTTTTT TRBD2 TRBJ2-2 - TRBV20-1
CASSYSPPTNEKLFF TGTGCCAGCAGTTACAGCCCCCCAACTAATGAAAAACTGTTTTTT - TRBJ1-4 - TRBV6-5
CASSPGTSGSKSLETQYF TGTGCCAGCAGCCCCGGGACTAGCGGGAGTAAAAGTCTAGAGACCCAGTACTTC TRBD2 TRBJ2-5 - TRBV11-2
CASRPQGGGNTIYF TGTGCCAGCAGGCCTCAGGGGGGTGGAAACACCATATATTTT TRBD1 TRBJ1-3 once TRBV6-5
CASSLGGSNYGHTF TGTGCCAGCAGCCTGGGGGGTTCTAACTATGGCCACACCTTC - TRBJ1-2 few TRBV7-2
CASSLDWIGRDGYTF TGTGCCAGCAGCTTAGATTGGATAGGGAGGGATGGCTACACCTTC - TRBJ1-2 - TRBV7-2
CASSQVGSGSHNEQFF TGCGCCAGCAGCCAAGTCGGTAGCGGGAGCCACAATGAGCAGTTCTTC TRBD2 TRBJ2-1 - TRBV4-3
CASSSNGGDTQYF TGTGCCAGCAGCTCCAATGGGGGAGATACGCAGTATTTT - TRBJ2-3 many TRBV7-2
CASSLTEPYEQYF TGTGCCAGCAGCTTGACGGAGCCCTACGAGCAGTACTTC - TRBJ2-7 - TRBV11-2
CASSLNNRPSYNEQFF TGTGCCAGCAGCTTAAACAACCGCCCCTCCTACAATGAGCAGTTCTTC - TRBJ2-1 many TRBV11-3
CASRINGTYQETQYF TGTGCCAGCCGTATAAACGGGACATATCAAGAGACCCAGTACTTC - TRBJ2-5 - TRBV12-3/TRBV12-4
CAGSVKQGLYGYTF TGTGCCGGCAGCGTGAAACAGGGGCTCTATGGCTACACCTTC TRBD1 TRBJ1-2 - TRBV28
CSAALSGGSYEQYF TGCAGTGCTGCCCTTAGCGGGGGATCCTACGAGCAGTACTTC TRBD2 TRBJ2-7 many TRBV20-1
CASSQRTGGNTQYF TGCGCCAGCAGCCAGAGAACAGGGGGAAATACGCAGTATTTT TRBD1 TRBJ2-3 many TRBV4-3
CSARDSAGVNSPLHF TGCAGTGCTAGAGATTCGGCAGGGGTGAATTCACCCCTCCACTTT - TRBJ1-6 - TRBV20-1
CASSGMTGVGEKLFF TGTGCCAGCAGTGGAATGACAGGGGTGGGCGAAAAACTGTTTTTT TRBD1 TRBJ1-4 many TRBV25-1
CASSFGDYEQYF TGTGCCAGCAGCTTCGGGGACTACGAGCAGTACTTC - TRBJ2-7 many TRBV28
CASSSGRTSGANVLTF TGCGCCAGCAGCTCTGGTCGAACCTCTGGGGCCAACGTCCTGACTTTC - TRBJ2-6 few TRBV5-1
CASSVARGSTDTQYF TGTGCCAGCAGCGTAGCCAGGGGTAGCACAGATACGCAGTATTTT - TRBJ2-3 many TRBV9